This TCR beta chain was identified during a study of T cells in localized non-small cell lung cancer. Findings of the study overall: T cell clonality was highest in uninvolved adjacent lung, above tumor. The tumor had only one region sequenced, so heterogeneity remains possible.

Assay used: immunoSEQ multiplex PCR; TCRdb lists only in-frame clones, some missing. The top ten hold 8% to 10% of the sample, which has fewer than 3,000 clones, 39% seen once. This clone is large by share. The antigen remains undetermined. The starting material was lung tumor tissue, obtained before any cancer treatment. The clonotype comes from a male donor at least 60 years old with stage I squamous cell lung carcinoma.

The CDR3 region is CASSGGTGYTDTQYF. The CDR3 nucleotides read TGCGCCAGCAGCGGGGGGACAGGGTACACAGATACGCAGTATTTT. V gene TRBV5-1 combines with J gene TRBJ2-3, with 9 nucleotides matching TRBD1. This CDR3 spans 15 amino acids. The J segment lost 2 bases and the V segment lost 4 bases, leaving 5 bases of the junction unmatched. Per germline, CDR1 SGHRS and CDR2 YFSETQ.